This TCR beta chain was sequenced for a study of OX40 agonist ivuxolimab in advanced cancers. Turning to the overall study: Ivuxolimab was a fully human IgG2 agonistic monoclonal antibody targeting the costimulatory receptor OX40 (CD134). Intravenous ivuxolimab was administered to patients every 2 weeks at six dose levels: 0.01, 0.1, 0.3, 1.5, 3 and 10 mg/kg. Among the roughly 52 dose-escalation patients, some 19 had hepatocellular carcinoma, about 15 melanoma, 9 renal cell carcinoma and 9 head and neck cancer. The dose-escalation cohort was around 83% male with a mean age of roughly 60 years, ranging from roughly 20 to 80. Patients were allowed to have had prior anti-PD-1, anti-PD-L1 or anti-CTLA-4 therapy, and approximately 40% of the dose-escalation patients had previously received checkpoint inhibitors. Partial responses occurred in three dose-escalation patients: two with cutaneous melanoma and one with hepatocellular carcinoma. The purpose of peripheral TCRbeta sequencing was to test whether ivuxolimab changed TCR sequence diversity and led to clonal T-cell expansion. The monotherapy dose-escalation portion (N = 52 patients) of the phase I ivuxolimab trial is reported in the paper. The study at large found these results: Clonal expansion of both CD4+ and CD8+ blood T cells was observed from baseline to week 6 at doses 0.1 to 3.0 mg/kg. Low levels of normalized T-cell clonal expansion were also seen in some patients who did not respond. Antigen specificity was not determined for the clonally expanded peripheral T cells. On average, CD8+ T cells showed more expanded clones than CD4+ T cells after ivuxolimab. Partial responders in the 0.1-3.0 mg/kg groups had among the lowest normalized peripheral clonal expansion, especially among CD8+ T cells.

Remarks on this clone: It has no known antigen specificity. No base quality values were provided; no much bigger clone lies one nucleotide off.

Genomic DNA was extracted from sorted cells for sequencing of the TCRbeta CDR3 region. TCRbeta CDR3 regions were sequenced using the immunoSEQ Assay. Imported from immuneACCESS, the table was reduced by TCRdb to in-frame sequences with V and J called. These copies leave out some clones; in studies compared against another copy, an unresolved V gene accounts for under half, and the cause of the remainder is not known. Across this sample there are around 69,000 clones, with roughly nine tenths seen only once. The biggest ten clones account for about 4% of the sample. The trial excluded patients who had a history of autoimmune disease or were on systemic immunosuppression. In every dose cohort, peripheral blood was drawn for TCR sequencing at baseline, cycle 4 day 1, and cycle 7 day 1. Samples were obtained from an open-label, multicenter, first-in-human phase I dose-escalation trial of ivuxolimab. Adults with locally advanced or metastatic head and neck squamous cell, hepatocellular, melanoma or renal cell carcinoma were enrolled in the trial. CD4+ and CD8+ T cells were sorted separately from peripheral blood before TCR sequencing.

V and J are truncated by 1 base and 4 bases respectively, leaving an intervening sequence of 19 bases. From its cysteine to its phenylalanine, the CDR3 spans 17 amino acids. Of the read, only the CDR3 DNA is kept; its 51 bases are in frame from base 1. Per the germline V gene, MGHRA is the CDR1 and YSYEKL is the CDR2. Rearrangement joined TRBV4-1 to TRBJ1-2; a tentative D call is TRBD1 (5 bases match). The TCR sequence derives from an adult with an advanced solid tumor such as melanoma, head and neck, liver or kidney cancer. The input for sequencing was CD4+ or CD8+ T cells sorted from blood, taken in a trial of the OX40 agonist ivuxolimab. In nucleotide form, the sequence is TGCGCCAGCAGCCAAGGGAACCTGGGACCGAAAGGCTATGGCTACACCTTC. It encodes CASSQGNLGPKGYGYTF.